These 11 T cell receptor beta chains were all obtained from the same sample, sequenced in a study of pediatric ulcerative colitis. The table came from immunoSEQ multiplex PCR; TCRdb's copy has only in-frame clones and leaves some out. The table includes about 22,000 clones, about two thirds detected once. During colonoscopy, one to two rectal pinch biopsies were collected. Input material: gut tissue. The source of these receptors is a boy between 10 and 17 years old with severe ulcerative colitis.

The CDR3 sequence is CAWSVRGYSNQPQHF. CDR3 nucleotide sequence: TGTGCCTGGAGTGTAAGGGGATATAGCAATCAGCCCCAGCATTTT. This chain connects TRBV30 to TRBJ1-5, with D maybe TRBD1 (5 bases). This CDR3 is built from 15 residues. V was pared by 0 bases and J by 0 bases, with 9 bases between. CDR1 is GTSNPN, CDR2 SVGIG, per germline (reference sequence). Based on the CDR3 plus reference TRBV30 and TRBJ1-5, the full variable domain is SQTIHQWPATLVQPVGSPLSLECTVEGTSNPNLYWYRQAAGRGLQLLFYSVGIGQISSEVPQNLSASRPQDRQFILSSKKLLLSDSGFYLCAWSVRGYSNQPQHFGDGTRLSIL.

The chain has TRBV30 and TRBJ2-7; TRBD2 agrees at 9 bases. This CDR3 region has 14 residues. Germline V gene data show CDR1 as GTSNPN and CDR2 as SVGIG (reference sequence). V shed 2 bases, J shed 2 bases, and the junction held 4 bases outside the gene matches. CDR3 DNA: TGTGCCTGGAGTTCTCGCGGGGGGGCCTACGAGCAGTACTTC. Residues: CAWSSRGGAYEQYF. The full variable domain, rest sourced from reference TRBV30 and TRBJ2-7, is SQTIHQWPATLVQPVGSPLSLECTVEGTSNPNLYWYRQAAGRGLQLLFYSVGIGQISSEVPQNLSASRPQDRQFILSSKKLLLSDSGFYLCAWSSRGGAYEQYFGPGTRLTVT.

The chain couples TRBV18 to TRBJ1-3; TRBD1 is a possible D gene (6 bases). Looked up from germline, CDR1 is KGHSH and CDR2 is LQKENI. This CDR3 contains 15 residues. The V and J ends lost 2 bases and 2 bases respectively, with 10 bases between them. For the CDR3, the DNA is TGTGCCAGCTCACCAAAGGACAGCCCTGGAAACACCATATATTTT. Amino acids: CASSPKDSPGNTIYF.

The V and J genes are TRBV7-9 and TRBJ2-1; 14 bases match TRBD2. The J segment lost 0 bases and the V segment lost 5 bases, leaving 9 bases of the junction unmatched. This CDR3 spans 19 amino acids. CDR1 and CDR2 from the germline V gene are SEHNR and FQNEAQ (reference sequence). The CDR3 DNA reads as TGTGCCAGCAGCCCTGGGACTAGCGGGGGCCCTCGCTCCTACAATGAGCAGTTCTTC. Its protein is CASSPGTSGGPRSYNEQFF.

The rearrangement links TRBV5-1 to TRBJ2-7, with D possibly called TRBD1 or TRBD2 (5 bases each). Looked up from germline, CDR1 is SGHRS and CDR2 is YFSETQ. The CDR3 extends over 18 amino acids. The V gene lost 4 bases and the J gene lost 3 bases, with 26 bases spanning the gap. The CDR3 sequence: CASSVDRFLSSSGYEQYF. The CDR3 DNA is TGCGCCAGCAGCGTAGACAGATTCCTTTCTAGCAGTGGCTACGAGCAGTACTTC.

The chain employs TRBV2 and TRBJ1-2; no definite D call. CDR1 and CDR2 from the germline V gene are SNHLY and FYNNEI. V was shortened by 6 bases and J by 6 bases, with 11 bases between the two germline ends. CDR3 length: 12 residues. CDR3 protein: CASRRVRDGYTF. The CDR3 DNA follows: TGTGCCAGCAGGCGGGTGAGGGATGGCTACACCTTC.

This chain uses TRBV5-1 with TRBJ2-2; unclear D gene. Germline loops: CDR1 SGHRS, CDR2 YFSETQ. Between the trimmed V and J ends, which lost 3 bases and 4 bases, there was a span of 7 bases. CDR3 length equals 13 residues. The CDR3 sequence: CASSSLTTGELFF. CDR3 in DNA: TGCGCCAGCAGCTCCTTGACCACCGGGGAGCTGTTTTTT.

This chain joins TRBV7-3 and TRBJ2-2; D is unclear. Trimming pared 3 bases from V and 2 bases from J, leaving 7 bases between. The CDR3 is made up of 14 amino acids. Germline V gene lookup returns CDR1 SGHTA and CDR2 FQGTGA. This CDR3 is CASSFGGNTGELFF. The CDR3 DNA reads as TGTGCCAGCAGCTTTGGTGGTAACACCGGGGAGCTGTTTTTT.

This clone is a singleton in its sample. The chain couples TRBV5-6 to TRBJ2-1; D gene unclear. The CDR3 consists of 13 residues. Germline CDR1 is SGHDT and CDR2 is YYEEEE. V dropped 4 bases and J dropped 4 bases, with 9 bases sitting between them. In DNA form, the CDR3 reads TGTGCCAGCAGCCTGGAGCAGTACAATGAGCAGTTCTTC. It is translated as CASSLEQYNEQFF. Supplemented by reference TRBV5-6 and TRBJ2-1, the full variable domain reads DAGVTQSPTHLIKTRGQQVTLRCSPKSGHDTVSWYQQALGQGPQFIFQYYEEEERQRGNFPDRFSGHQFPNYSSELNVNALLLGDSALYLCASSLEQYNEQFFGPGTRLTVL.

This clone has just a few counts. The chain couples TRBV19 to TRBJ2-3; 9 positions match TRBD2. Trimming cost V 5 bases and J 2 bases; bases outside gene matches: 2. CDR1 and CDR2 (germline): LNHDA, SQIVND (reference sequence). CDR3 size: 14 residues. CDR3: CASSLAGDTDTQYF. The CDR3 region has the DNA TGTGCCAGTAGTTTAGCGGGGGACACAGATACGCAGTATTTT.

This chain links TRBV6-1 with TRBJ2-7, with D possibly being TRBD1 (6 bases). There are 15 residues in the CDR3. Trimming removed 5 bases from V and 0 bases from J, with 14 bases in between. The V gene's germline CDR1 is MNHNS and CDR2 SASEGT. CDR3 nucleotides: TGTGCCAGCAGTACTCCGGACAGTACCTCCTACGAGCAGTACTTC. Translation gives CASSTPDSTSYEQYF.